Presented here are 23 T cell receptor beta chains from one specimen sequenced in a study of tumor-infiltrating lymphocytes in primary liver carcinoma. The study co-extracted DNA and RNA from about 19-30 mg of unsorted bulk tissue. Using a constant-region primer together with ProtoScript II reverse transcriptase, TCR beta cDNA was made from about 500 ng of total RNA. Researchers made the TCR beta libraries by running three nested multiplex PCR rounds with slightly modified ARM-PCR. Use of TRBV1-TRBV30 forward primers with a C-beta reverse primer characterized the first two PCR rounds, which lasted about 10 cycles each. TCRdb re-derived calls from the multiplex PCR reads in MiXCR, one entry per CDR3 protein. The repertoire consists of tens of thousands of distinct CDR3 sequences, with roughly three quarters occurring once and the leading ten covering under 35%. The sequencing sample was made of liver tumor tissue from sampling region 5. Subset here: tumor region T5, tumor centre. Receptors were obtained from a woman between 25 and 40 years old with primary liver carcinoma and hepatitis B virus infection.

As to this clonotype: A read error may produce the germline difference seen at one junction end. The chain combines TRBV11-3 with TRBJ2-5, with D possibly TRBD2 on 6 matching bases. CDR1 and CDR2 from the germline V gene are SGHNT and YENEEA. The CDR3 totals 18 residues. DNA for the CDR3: TGTGCGAGCAGCCCGCGGGATTCTAGCCAGGGTGCGCAAGAGACCCAGTACTTC. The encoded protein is CASSPRDSSQGAQETQYF.

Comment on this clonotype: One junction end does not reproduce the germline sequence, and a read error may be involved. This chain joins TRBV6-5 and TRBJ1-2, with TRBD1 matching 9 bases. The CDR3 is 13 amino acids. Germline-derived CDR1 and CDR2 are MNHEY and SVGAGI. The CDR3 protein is CDSSRTGDYGYIF. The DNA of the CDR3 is TGCGACAGCAGTCGGACAGGGGACTATGGCTACATCTTC.

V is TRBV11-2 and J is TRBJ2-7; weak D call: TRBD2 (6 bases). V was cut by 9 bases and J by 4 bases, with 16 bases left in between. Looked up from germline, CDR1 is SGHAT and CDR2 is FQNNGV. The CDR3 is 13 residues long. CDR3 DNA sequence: TGTGCCAGTGTCCTGTCTAGCGTGTACGAGCAGTACTTC. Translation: CASVLSSVYEQYF.

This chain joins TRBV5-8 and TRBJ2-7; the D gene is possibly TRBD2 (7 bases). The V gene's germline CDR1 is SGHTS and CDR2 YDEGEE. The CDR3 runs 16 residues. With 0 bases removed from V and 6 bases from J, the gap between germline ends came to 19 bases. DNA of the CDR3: TGTGCCAGCAGCTTGGAGGGGGGGGGTGCACCCGGCGAGCAGTACTTC. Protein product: CASSLEGGGAPGEQYF.

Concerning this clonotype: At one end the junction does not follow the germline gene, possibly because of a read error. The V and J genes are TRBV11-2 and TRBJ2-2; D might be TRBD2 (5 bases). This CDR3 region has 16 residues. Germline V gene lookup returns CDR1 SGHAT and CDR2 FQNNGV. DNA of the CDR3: TGTGCCAGCAGCTTAGCTGGGTTCACGAACACCGGGGAGCTGCTCTTT. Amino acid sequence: CASSLAGFTNTGELLF.

CDR3 in DNA: TGTGCCAGCAGCAAATCCTCATCAGATACGCAGTATTTT. Translated, it gives CASSKSSSDTQYF. The chain is built from TRBV6-1 and TRBJ2-3; D unresolved. Looked up from germline, CDR1 is MNHNS and CDR2 is SASEGT. This CDR3 contains 13 residues. V lost 6 bases and J lost 4, with 11 bases in between.

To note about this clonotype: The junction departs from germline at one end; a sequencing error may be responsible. CDR3 DNA: TGTGCCAGCAGTCCGACTAGCGCGTCCTCCAATGAGCAGTTCTTC. It encodes CASSPTSASSNEQFF. V usage is TRBV6-5 and J usage is TRBJ2-1, with TRBD2 matching 8 bases. Germline CDR1 reads MNHEY; CDR2 reads SVGAGI. The CDR3 totals 15 residues.

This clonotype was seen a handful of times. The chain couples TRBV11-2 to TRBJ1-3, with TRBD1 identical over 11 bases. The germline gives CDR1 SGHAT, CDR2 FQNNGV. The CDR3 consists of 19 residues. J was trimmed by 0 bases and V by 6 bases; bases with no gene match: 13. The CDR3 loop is CASSSPGQGGLASGNTIYF. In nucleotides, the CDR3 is TGTGCCAGCAGTTCACCGGGACAGGGGGGACTCGCCTCTGGAAACACCATATATTTT.

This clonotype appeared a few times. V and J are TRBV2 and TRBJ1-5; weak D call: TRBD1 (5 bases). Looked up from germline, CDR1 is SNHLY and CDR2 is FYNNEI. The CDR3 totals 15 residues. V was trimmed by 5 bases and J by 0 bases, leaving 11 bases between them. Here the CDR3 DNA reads TGTGCCAGCAGTTACGGGACCCTTAGCAATCAGCCCCAGCATTTT. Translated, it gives CASSYGTLSNQPQHF.

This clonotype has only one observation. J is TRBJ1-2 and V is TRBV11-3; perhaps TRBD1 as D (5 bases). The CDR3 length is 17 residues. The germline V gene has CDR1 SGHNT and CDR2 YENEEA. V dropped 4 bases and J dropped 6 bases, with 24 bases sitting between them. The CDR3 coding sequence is TGTGCCAGCAGCTCTGGCCTCCGGGGCCGGGTAACTGATGGCTACACCTTC. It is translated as CASSSGLRGRVTDGYTF.

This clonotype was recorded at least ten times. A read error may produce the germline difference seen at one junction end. As DNA, the CDR3 is TGTGCCAGCACTCAGGGGGGCGGTGGAGGCTACCCCTTC. This translates into CASTQGGGGGYPF. This chain uses TRBV11-2 with TRBJ1-2; 7 nucleotides line up with TRBD1. The CDR3 sequence is 13 residues long. Germline loops: CDR1 SGHAT, CDR2 FQNNGV.

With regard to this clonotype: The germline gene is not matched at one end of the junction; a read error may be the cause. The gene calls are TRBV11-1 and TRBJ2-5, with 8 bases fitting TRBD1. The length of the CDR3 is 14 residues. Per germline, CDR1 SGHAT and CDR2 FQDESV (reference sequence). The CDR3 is CPSSLAGGTGTQYF. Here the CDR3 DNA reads TGTCCCAGCAGTTTGGCAGGGGGCACTGGGACCCAGTACTTC.

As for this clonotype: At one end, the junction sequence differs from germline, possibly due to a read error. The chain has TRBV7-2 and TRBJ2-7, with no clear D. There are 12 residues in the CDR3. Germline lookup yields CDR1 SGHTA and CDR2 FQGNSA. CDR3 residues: CANSRTNCEQYF. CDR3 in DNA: TGTGCCAACAGCCGTACCAACTGCGAGCAGTACTTC.

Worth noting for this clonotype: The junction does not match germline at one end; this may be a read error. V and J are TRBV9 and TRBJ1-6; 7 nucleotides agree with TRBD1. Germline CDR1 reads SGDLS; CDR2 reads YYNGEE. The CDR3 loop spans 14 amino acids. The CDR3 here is CTSSDRVTDSPLHF. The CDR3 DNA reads TGTACCAGCAGCGACAGGGTGACAGATTCACCCCTCCACTTT.

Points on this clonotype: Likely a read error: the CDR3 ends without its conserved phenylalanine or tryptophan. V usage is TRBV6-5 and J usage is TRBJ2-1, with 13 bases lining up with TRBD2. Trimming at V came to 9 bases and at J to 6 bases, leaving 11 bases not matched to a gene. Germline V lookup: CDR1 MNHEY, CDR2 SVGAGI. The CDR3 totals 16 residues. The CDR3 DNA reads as TGTGCCAGTGGTTACGCCGGGACTAGCGGGACCAATGAGCAGTTCCTC. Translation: CASGYAGTSGTNEQFL.

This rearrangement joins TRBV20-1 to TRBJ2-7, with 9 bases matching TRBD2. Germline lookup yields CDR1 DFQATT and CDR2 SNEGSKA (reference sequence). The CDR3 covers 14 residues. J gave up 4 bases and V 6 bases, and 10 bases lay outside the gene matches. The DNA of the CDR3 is TGCAGTGCACCCAAGACTAGCGGAAGATACGAGCAGTACTTC. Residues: CSAPKTSGRYEQYF.

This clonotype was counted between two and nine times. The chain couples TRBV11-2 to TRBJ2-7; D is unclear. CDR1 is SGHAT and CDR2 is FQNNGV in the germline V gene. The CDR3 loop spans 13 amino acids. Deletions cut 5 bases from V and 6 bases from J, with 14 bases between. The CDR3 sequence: CASSLLDTGEQYF. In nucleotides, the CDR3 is TGTGCCAGCAGCCTCTTGGATACGGGCGAGCAGTACTTC.

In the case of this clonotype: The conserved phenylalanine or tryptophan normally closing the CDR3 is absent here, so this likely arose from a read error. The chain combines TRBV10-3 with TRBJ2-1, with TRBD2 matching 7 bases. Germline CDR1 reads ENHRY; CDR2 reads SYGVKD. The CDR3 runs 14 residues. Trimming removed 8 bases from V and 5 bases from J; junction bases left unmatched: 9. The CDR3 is CAIGSGIIHNEQFL. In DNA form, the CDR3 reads TGTGCCATCGGGAGCGGGATAATCCACAATGAGCAGTTCCTC.

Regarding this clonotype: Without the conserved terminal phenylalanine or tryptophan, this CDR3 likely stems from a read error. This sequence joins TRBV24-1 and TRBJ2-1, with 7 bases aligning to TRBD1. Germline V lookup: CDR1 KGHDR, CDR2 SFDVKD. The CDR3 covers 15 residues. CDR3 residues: CATSDSGTDCWEQFL. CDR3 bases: TGTGCCACAAGTGATTCCGGGACAGACTGTTGGGAGCAGTTCTTG.

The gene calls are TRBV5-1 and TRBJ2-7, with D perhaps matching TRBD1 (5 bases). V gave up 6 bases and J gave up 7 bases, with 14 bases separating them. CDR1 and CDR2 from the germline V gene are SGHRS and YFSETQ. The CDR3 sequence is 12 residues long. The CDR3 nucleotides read TGCGCCAGCAACTTTACAGGTTATGAGCAGTACTTC. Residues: CASNFTGYEQYF.

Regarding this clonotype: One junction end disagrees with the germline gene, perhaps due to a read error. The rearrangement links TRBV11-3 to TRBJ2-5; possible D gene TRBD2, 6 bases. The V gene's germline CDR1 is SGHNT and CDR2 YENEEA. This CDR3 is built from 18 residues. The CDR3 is CTCSPGDSSQGVQESQYF. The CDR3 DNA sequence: TGTACCTGCAGCCCGGGGGATTCTAGCCAGGGTGTGCAAGAGTCCCAGTACTTC.

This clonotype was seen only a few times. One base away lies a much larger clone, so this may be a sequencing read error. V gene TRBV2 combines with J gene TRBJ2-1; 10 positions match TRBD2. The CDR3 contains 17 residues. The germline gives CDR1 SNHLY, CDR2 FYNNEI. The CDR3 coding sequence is TGTGTCAGCAGGGATACAGAGGGGCTAGCGGGAGTCAATGAGCAGTTCTTC. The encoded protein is CVSRDTEGLAGVNEQFF.

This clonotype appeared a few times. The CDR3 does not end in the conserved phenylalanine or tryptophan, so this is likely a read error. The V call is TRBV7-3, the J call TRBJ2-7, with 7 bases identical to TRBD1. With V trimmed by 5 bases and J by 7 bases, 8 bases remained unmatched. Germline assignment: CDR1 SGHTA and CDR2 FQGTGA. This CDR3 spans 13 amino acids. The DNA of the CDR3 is TGTGCCAGCAGCATCAATTCACAGGGGGAGCAGTACCTC. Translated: CASSINSQGEQYL.